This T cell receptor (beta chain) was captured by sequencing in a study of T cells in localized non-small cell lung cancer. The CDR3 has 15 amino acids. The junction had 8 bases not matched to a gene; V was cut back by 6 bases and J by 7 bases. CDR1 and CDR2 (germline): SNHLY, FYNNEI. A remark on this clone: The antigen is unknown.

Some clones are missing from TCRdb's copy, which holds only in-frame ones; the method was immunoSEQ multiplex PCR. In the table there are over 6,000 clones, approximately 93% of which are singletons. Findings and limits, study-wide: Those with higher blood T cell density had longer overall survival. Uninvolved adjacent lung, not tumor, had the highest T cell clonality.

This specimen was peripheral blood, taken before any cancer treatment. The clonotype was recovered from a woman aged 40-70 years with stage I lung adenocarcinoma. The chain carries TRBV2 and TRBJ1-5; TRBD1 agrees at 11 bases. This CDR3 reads CASSSDRGQRQPQHF. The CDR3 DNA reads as TGTGCCAGCAGCTCGGACAGGGGGCAACGACAGCCCCAGCATTTT.